Below, 2 T cell receptor beta chains from the same sample are listed, as sequenced in a study of T cells in Graves' hyperthyroidism and ophthalmopathy. Amplification targeted TCR beta CDR3 regions from RNA transcripts. Primed by the HTBI set, a first-round RT-PCR was run on the TCR CDR3. TCRdb re-called the multiplex PCR reads through MiXCR, storing one row per CDR3 protein. Among under 350,000 distinct CDR3 sequences listed, 20% to 25% were seen once. Sequenced input: blood. All receptors come from a woman between 45 and 65 years old with Graves' hyperthyroidism.

The table lists this clonotype with a few counts. This rearrangement joins TRBV19 to TRBJ1-1; possibly TRBD1 for D (5 bases). Trimming left V 8 bases short and J 0 bases short, with 13 bases between. Germline V gene lookup returns CDR1 LNHDA and CDR2 SQIVND (reference sequence). This CDR3 is 14 amino acids long. The CDR3 DNA is TGTGCCAGTCTTGAGGGACGGATGAACACTGAAGCTTTCTTT. It codes for CASLEGRMNTEAFF.

The sample holds many counts of this clonotype. The rearrangement uses TRBV20-1 and TRBJ2-1; 9 bases match TRBD2. J lost 7 bases, V lost 4 bases, and 8 bases had no gene match. This CDR3 contains 14 residues. CDR1 is DFQATT and CDR2 is SNEGSKA in the germline V gene (reference sequence). The CDR3 protein is CSATTSGRRNEQFF. The CDR3 DNA is TGCAGTGCTACGACTAGCGGAAGGCGAAATGAGCAGTTCTTC.